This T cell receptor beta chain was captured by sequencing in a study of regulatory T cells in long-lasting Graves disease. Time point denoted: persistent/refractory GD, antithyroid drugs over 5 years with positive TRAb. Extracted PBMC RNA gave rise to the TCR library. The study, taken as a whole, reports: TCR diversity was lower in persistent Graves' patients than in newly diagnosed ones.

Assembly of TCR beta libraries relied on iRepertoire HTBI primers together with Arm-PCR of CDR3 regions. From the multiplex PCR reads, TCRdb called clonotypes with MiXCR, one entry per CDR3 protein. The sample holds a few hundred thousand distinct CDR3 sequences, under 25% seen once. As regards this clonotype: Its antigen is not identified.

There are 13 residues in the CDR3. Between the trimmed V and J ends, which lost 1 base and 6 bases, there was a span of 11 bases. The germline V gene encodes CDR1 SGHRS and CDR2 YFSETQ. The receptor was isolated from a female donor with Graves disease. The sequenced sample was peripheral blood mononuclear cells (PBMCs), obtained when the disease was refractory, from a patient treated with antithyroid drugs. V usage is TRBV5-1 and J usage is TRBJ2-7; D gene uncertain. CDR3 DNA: TGCGCCAGCAGCTTGTTCCAGTTGAGCGAGCAGTACTTC. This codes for CASSLFQLSEQYF.